The next 18 T cell receptor beta chains were all read from a single sample in a study of T cells in localized non-small cell lung cancer. Assay: immunoSEQ multiplex PCR; the TCRdb copy retains only in-frame clones and omits some. The data show 8,500 or so clones, with around 87% seen just once and about 30% held by the top ten. Sequencing used peripheral blood, obtained before any cancer treatment. The receptors derive from a male donor aged 60 or over with stage III lung adenocarcinoma.

This clone was counted once. The rearrangement joins TRBV5-1 to TRBJ1-5; 7 bases line up with TRBD1. V shed 4 bases, J shed 7 bases, and the junction held 11 bases outside the gene matches. CDR3 length equals 15 residues. CDR1 and CDR2 (germline): SGHRS, YFSETQ. The DNA of the CDR3 is TGCGCCAGCAGCCCCGGTTGGGGGGACAGCCAGCCCCAGCATTTT. It specifies CASSPGWGDSQPQHF.

The chain employs TRBV28 and TRBJ2-7, with D tentatively TRBD2 (5 bases). The CDR3 sequence is 13 residues long. Trimming stripped 4 bases from V and 4 bases from J, with 11 bases between. Germline assignment: CDR1 MDHEN and CDR2 SYDVKM. The CDR3 loop is CASSSGIPYEQYF. CDR3 nucleotide sequence: TGTGCCAGCAGTTCCGGGATTCCTTACGAGCAGTACTTC.

The chain recombines TRBV29-1 with TRBJ2-4; 9 positions agree with TRBD1. After removal of 5 bases from V and 4 bases from J, the junction contained 3 bases not matched to a gene. CDR1 and CDR2 (germline): SQVTM, ANQGSEA. This CDR3 has 13 residues. CDR3: CSVLGTGKNIQYF. The CDR3 coding sequence is TGCAGCGTTCTTGGGACAGGGAAAAACATTCAGTACTTC.

This clone was observed a single time. The chain links TRBV9 to TRBJ2-1; D remains ambiguous. This CDR3 has 12 residues. V lost 3 bases to trimming and J lost 3 bases, with 4 bases between them. Germline V CDR1 and CDR2: SGDLS, YYNGEE. The CDR3 DNA is TGTGCCAGCAGCGAGAACTACAATGAGCAGTTCTTC. Translated, it gives CASSENYNEQFF.

The chain is built from TRBV11-3 and TRBJ2-1; tentative D call: TRBD1 (6 bases). CDR1 and CDR2 (germline): SGHNT, YENEEA. V lost 6 bases, J lost 6 bases, and 12 bases lay in between. CDR3 length: 13 amino acids. The CDR3 here is CASRALQGNEQFF. In nucleotides, the CDR3 is TGTGCCAGCAGAGCCTTACAGGGCAATGAGCAGTTCTTC.

The rearrangement uses TRBV5-1 and TRBJ2-5, with 7 nucleotides matching TRBD2. CDR3 size: 16 residues. Looked up from germline, CDR1 is SGHRS and CDR2 is YFSETQ. With 4 bases clipped from V and 1 base from J, the junction kept 10 bases outside the gene matches. CDR3 DNA sequence: TGCGCCAGCAGCCCCTTGGGGGGGGACTTCCAAGAGACCCAGTACTTC. It yields the protein CASSPLGGDFQETQYF.

The chain joins TRBV18 to TRBJ1-5; D is ambiguous. This CDR3 comprises 15 residues. The V gene lost 6 bases and the J gene lost 1 base, with 13 bases spanning the gap. CDR1 is KGHSH, CDR2 LQKENI, per germline. CDR3 nucleotides: TGTGCCAGCTCCCCTTTGGGCCGGAGCAATCAGCCCCAGCATTTT. Its translation: CASSPLGRSNQPQHF.

This clone was counted a single time. The chain carries TRBV10-3 and TRBJ1-4; the D is unclear. The CDR3 length is 13 residues. The germline V gene encodes CDR1 ENHRY and CDR2 SYGVKD. Trimming pared 3 bases from V and 4 bases from J, leaving 6 bases between. The CDR3 DNA sequence: TGTGCCATCAGTGATCGGAGTAATGAAAAACTGTTTTTT. Translation: CAISDRSNEKLFF.

CDR3 coding DNA: TGCGCCAGCAGTCCCAGGGGCGACTACGAGCAGTACTTC. Protein product: CASSPRGDYEQYF. This chain uses TRBV5-1 with TRBJ2-7; perhaps TRBD1 as D (6 bases). The germline CDR1 and CDR2 sequences are SGHRS and YFSETQ. Trimming pared 5 bases from V and 3 bases from J, leaving 12 bases between. The CDR3 length is 13 residues. The full variable domain, its missing parts supplied by reference TRBV5-1 and TRBJ2-7, is KAGVTQTPRYLIKTRGQQVTLSCSPISGHRSVSWYQQTPGQGLQFLFEYFSETQRNKGNFPGRFSGRQFSNSRSEMNVSTLELGDSALYLCASSPRGDYEQYFGPGTRLTVT.

The chain links TRBV4-2 to TRBJ1-2; D is ambiguous. This CDR3 has 14 amino acids. Germline V gene lookup returns CDR1 LGHNA and CDR2 YNFKEQ. Trimming removed 0 bases from V and 7 bases from J, with 12 bases in between. The DNA of the CDR3 is TGTGCCAGCAGCCAAGACCGACGTATAGGTGGCTACACCTTC. Protein sequence: CASSQDRRIGGYTF.

V and J are TRBV7-2 and TRBJ1-5; no reliable D call. The V end was cut by 5 bases, the J end by 0 bases, with 14 bases between. The CDR3 covers 16 residues. Germline V gene sequence: CDR1 SGHTA, CDR2 FQGNSA. CDR3 nucleotides: TGTGCCAGCAGCGACCCGACGGTAAATAGCAATCAGCCCCAGCATTTT. Amino acids: CASSDPTVNSNQPQHF.

The sample holds one count of this clone. The chain couples TRBV6-4 to TRBJ2-5; TRBD2 might be the D (7 bases). V lost 2 bases, J lost 6 bases, and 13 bases lay in between. CDR1 MRHNA and CDR2 SNTAGT come from the germline V gene. The CDR3 length is 14 residues. The CDR3 nucleotides are TGTGCCAGCAGTGACGGTGGGGGGGCTAAGACCCAGTACTTC. Translation gives CASSDGGGAKTQYF.

CDR3 sequence reads: CASSFGGNNEKLFF. The CDR3 nucleotides are TGTGCCAGCAGCTTCGGGGGAAACAATGAAAAACTGTTTTTT. V is TRBV7-6 and J is TRBJ1-4; TRBD1 might be the D (5 bases). Germline-derived CDR1 and CDR2 are SGHVS and FNYEAQ. The CDR3 spans 14 residues. Trimming left V 3 bases short and J 5 bases short, with 10 bases between.

V and J are TRBV6-6 and TRBJ1-2; D not resolved. Germline V lookup: CDR1 MNHNY, CDR2 SVGAGI (reference sequence). V was pared by 4 bases and J by 2 bases, with 14 bases between. This CDR3 is 15 amino acids long. The CDR3: CASSSGDLPNYGYTF. DNA of the CDR3: TGTGCCAGCAGTTCGGGAGACCTACCCAACTATGGCTACACCTTC.

This chain uses TRBV15 with TRBJ2-7, with 7 bases lining up with TRBD1. The J segment lost 0 bases and the V segment lost 3 bases, leaving 14 bases of the junction unmatched. This CDR3 contains 18 residues. CDR1 and CDR2 from the germline V gene are LNHNV and YYDKDF (reference sequence). CDR3 coding DNA: TGTGCCACCAGCAGTTCCTTACGGGCCAGGGGGAGCTCCTACGAGCAGTACTTC. Its protein product is CATSSSLRARGSSYEQYF.

The chain combines TRBV21-1 with TRBJ2-3; the D call TRBD2 from the table was never checked on the DNA. TRBV21-1 is annotated as a pseudogene. The CDR3 runs 18 residues. In DNA, the CDR3 is TGTGCCAGCAGCAGCCCCATGAGGGCGGGGGGGCCGGGAGATACGCAGTATTTT. Protein: CASSSPMRAGGPGDTQYF.

The chain couples TRBV6-6 to TRBJ2-3, with D perhaps matching TRBD1 or TRBD2 (6 bases each). Trimming took off 6 bases at V and 12 bases at J, with 25 bases between the two ends. From germline, CDR1 is MNHNY and CDR2 SVGAGI (reference sequence). The CDR3 consists of 15 residues. DNA of the CDR3: TGTGCCAGCAGCTCCCGGGGGCAGGGGCCCATCTCACAGTATTTT. Its protein is CASSSRGQGPISQYF.

The chain links TRBV6-1 to TRBJ2-4; D gene ambiguous. Germline CDR1 is MNHNS and CDR2 is SASEGT. The CDR3 contains 13 residues. With 10 bases removed from V and 0 bases from J, the gap between germline ends came to 10 bases. The CDR3 nucleotides are TGTGCCACTCTGTGGCTAGCCAAAAACATTCAGTACTTC. This codes for CATLWLAKNIQYF.